Sequencing of this T cell receptor (beta chain) was carried out in a study of control samples from healthy donors and cancer patients. Here immunoSEQ multiplex PCR was the method, and the copy in TCRdb shows in-frame clones only, minus some. This sample has about 170,000 clones, with roughly nine tenths found just once. Sequencing was done on a sample of blood. The receptor was derived from a woman in her 30s in good health.

The CDR3 reads CASSLDKLGSSYNEQFF. The CDR3 nucleotides read TGTGCCAGCAGCTTAGATAAGTTGGGGAGCTCCTACAATGAGCAGTTCTTC. The V gene is TRBV11-3, the J gene TRBJ2-1, with TRBD2 as a possible D gene (5 bases). CDR1 and CDR2 from the germline V gene are SGHNT and YENEEA. V dropped 0 bases and J dropped 0 bases, with 12 bases sitting between them. The CDR3 sequence is 17 residues long. Together with reference TRBV11-3 and TRBJ2-1, the CDR3 gives the full variable domain: EAGVVQSPRYKIIEKKQPVAFWCNPISGHNTLYWYLQNLGQGPELLIRYENEEAVDDSQLPKDRFSAERLKGVDSTLKIQPAELGDSAVYLCASSLDKLGSSYNEQFFGPGTRLTVL.